This T cell receptor beta chain was identified during a study of CD8+ T cells in alopecia areata. Extraction of RNA preceded its reverse transcription into cDNA, which served as the sequencing template. The table came from immunoSEQ multiplex PCR; TCRdb's copy has only in-frame clones and leaves some out. The table records over 120,000 clones, nearly 55% of them present only once. Treatment here: oral pan-JAK inhibitor, 5-10 mg twice daily. Sequenced here: CD8+ T cells sorted from blood, sampled at week 4, from a patient treated with tofacitinib. This clonotype was sampled from a human donor with alopecia areata.

CDR3 coding DNA: TGTGCCAGCAGCTATAAAGGACAGGGGATAGATACGCAGTATTTT. Its translation: CASSYKGQGIDTQYF. This chain uses TRBV6-6 with TRBJ2-3; TRBD1 matches at 9 bases. This CDR3 spans 15 amino acids. V lost 6 bases to trimming and J lost 5 bases; unmatched junction nucleotides: 9. Germline-derived CDR1 and CDR2 are MNHNY and SVGAGI (reference sequence).